A single sample gave rise to the 3 T cell receptor beta chains below, sequenced in a study of blood T cell repertoires in COVID-19. Libraries were prepared by immunoSEQ multiplex PCR; TCRdb keeps only in-frame clonotypes and omits some of them. The sample carries 200,000 to 250,000 clones, 84% recorded once. Sequenced: peripheral blood. The source of these receptors is a woman aged 80 or over with active or convalescent COVID-19.

Comment on this clone: This same CDR3 is encoded by further DNA sequences in the sample. The chain couples TRBV5-8 to TRBJ1-1; no reliable D call. With 0 bases removed from V and 1 base from J, the gap between germline ends came to 4 bases. The CDR3 sequence is 13 residues long. The V gene's germline CDR1 is SGHTS and CDR2 YDEGEE. The CDR3: CASSLAGNTEAFF. The CDR3, as DNA: TGTGCCAGCAGCTTGGCGGGGAACACTGAAGCTTTCTTT.

The gene calls are TRBV7-9 and TRBJ2-2; 11 bases map to TRBD2. The ends lost 6 bases at V and 1 base at J; junction bases unmatched: 4. CDR1 is SEHNR and CDR2 is FQNEAQ in the germline V gene (reference sequence). The CDR3 is 16 residues long. CDR3 in amino acids: CASRRGTSGNTGELFF. CDR3 DNA: TGTGCCAGCAGGAGAGGGACTAGCGGGAACACCGGGGAGCTGTTTTTT.

The chain carries TRBV7-2 and TRBJ1-3, with D possibly being TRBD1 (6 bases). The V end was cut by 5 bases, the J end by 0 bases, with 14 bases between. The CDR3 has 16 residues. The germline V gene has CDR1 SGHTA and CDR2 FQGNSA. The CDR3 DNA is TGTGCCAGCAGCGGGCGCCAGGGGACCTCTGGAAACACCATATATTTT. Protein: CASSGRQGTSGNTIYF. The whole variable domain, filled in from reference TRBV7-2 and TRBJ1-3, reads GAGVSQSPSNKVTEKGKDVELRCDPISGHTALYWYRQSLGQGLEFLIYFQGNSAPDKSGLPSDRFSAERTGGSVSTLTIQRTQQEDSAVYLCASSGRQGTSGNTIYFGEGSWLTVV.